This T cell receptor (beta chain) is drawn from a study of blood T cell repertoires in COVID-19. Seattle patients were enrolled while actively infected and followed longitudinally. Assay: immunoSEQ multiplex PCR; the TCRdb copy retains only in-frame clones and omits some. This table holds fewer than 400,000 clones, just under 90% found once. The germline V gene has CDR1 ENHRY and CDR2 SYGVKD. The CDR3 length is 15 residues. V trimming: 0 bases; J trimming: 7 bases; junction bases outside the gene matches: 7. The source is a woman aged 30 to 39 with COVID-19, enrolled during active disease. J is TRBJ1-2 and V is TRBV10-3; 8 bases agree with TRBD1. The sample taken for sequencing was peripheral blood. CDR3: CAISESDGQGGGYTF. CDR3 DNA: TGTGCCATCAGTGAGTCCGACGGACAGGGTGGTGGCTACACCTTC.